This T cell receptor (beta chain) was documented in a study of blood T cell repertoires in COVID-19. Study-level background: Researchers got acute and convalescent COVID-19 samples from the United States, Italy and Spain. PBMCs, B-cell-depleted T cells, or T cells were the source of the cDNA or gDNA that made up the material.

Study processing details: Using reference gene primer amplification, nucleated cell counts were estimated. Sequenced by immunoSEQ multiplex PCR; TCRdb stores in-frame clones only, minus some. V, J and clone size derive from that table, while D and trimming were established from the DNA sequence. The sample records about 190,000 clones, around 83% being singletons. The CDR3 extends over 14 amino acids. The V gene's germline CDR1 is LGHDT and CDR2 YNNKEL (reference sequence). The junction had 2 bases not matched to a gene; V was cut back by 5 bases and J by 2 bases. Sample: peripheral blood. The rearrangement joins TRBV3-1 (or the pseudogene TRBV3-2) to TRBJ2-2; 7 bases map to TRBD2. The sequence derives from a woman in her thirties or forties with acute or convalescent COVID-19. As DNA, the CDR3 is TGTGCCAGCAGCGGGGGACTAAACACCGGGGAGCTGTTTTTT. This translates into CASSGGLNTGELFF.